The rows below give T cell receptor beta chains drawn from one sample of a study of cytomegalovirus exposure and HLA in healthy donors. Some clones are missing from TCRdb's copy, which holds only in-frame ones; the method was immunoSEQ multiplex PCR. The table lists about 200,000 clones, 55% to 75% of them singletons. Sequencing was done on a sample of PBMCs. The receptors were gathered from a man aged 40-55 years in good health and CMV-seropositive. CDR3s include the opening cysteine and the closing phenylalanine or tryptophan. Fields, in order: V gene, J gene, CDR3 protein.

V: TRBV11-2; J: TRBJ2-2; CDR3: CASSLVSVGELFF
V: TRBV13; J: TRBJ2-3; CDR3: CASSLGAVGFTDTQYF
V: TRBV4-1; J: TRBJ1-2; CDR3: CASSQAMGRYGYTF
V: TRBV5-1; J: TRBJ2-7; CDR3: CASSLGLAGGSSYEQYF
V: TRBV15; J: TRBJ2-7; CDR3: CATSRDPPGLAGYEQYF
V: TRBV28; J: TRBJ2-7; CDR3: CASSRGGQLPYEQYF
V: TRBV6-6; J: .; CDR3: CASRKTGDDEQYF
V: TRBV29-1; J: TRBJ2-1; CDR3: CSVKGNSYNEQFF
V: TRBV6-5; J: TRBJ1-1; CDR3: CASSLGRANTEAFF
V: TRBV11-2; J: TRBJ2-3; CDR3: CASSPLWRGGTDTQYF
V: TRBV27; J: TRBJ2-7; CDR3: CASSLGTGYEQYF
V: TRBV28; J: TRBJ2-7; CDR3: CASRTQKISSYEQYF
V: TRBV7-3; J: TRBJ1-1; CDR3: CASSVNGNTEAFF
V: TRBV28; J: TRBJ2-5; CDR3: CASSLWAVQETQYF
V: TRBV19; J: .; CDR3: CASSGDRAYEQYF
V: TRBV4-1; J: .; CDR3: CASSPTLAGSYEQYF
V: TRBV5-6; J: TRBJ2-1; CDR3: CASSLESSYNEQFF
V: TRBV15; J: TRBJ1-1; CDR3: CATSAARGTEAFF
V: TRBV7-6; J: TRBJ1-1; CDR3: CARMGRDTEAFF
V: TRBV7-8; J: TRBJ2-5; CDR3: CASSSWTSGGGGQETQYF
V: TRBV7-2; J: TRBJ2-1; CDR3: CASSFAGQGHNEQFF
V: TRBV21-1; J: TRBJ1-2; CDR3: CASSSGTGPPLDYGYTF
V: TRBV19; J: TRBJ1-1; CDR3: CASSIRGLRTEAFF
V: TRBV9; J: TRBJ2-5; CDR3: CASSERGQGTVETQYF
V: TRBV28; J: TRBJ1-1; CDR3: CASSPGQGGPEAFF
V: TRBV6-1; J: TRBJ1-5; CDR3: CASSEAGGRQPQHF
V: TRBV7-9; J: TRBJ1-1; CDR3: CASSLVSGSNTEAFF
V: TRBV7-6; J: TRBJ1-2; CDR3: CASSLSPGTGLNGYTF
V: TRBV6-1; J: TRBJ1-1; CDR3: CASSERRQVRGNTEAFF
V: TRBV18; J: TRBJ2-6; CDR3: CASSPGQGASGANVLTF
V: TRBV18; J: TRBJ2-1; CDR3: CASSNRTGAYNEQFF
V: TRBV7-2; J: TRBJ1-2; CDR3: CASSLEAGTAIYGYTF
V: TRBV7-2; J: TRBJ1-2; CDR3: CASSLGEAYGYTF
V: TRBV27; J: TRBJ2-3; CDR3: CASSRSPGLALDTQYF
V: TRBV6-6; J: TRBJ2-7; CDR3: CASSYLDRPYEQYF
V: TRBV29-1; J: TRBJ2-1; CDR3: CSAPDRGRRNEQFF
V: TRBV18; J: TRBJ2-7; CDR3: CASSPSQDRSYEQYF
V: TRBV9; J: TRBJ2-2; CDR3: CASSVEPLQGENTGELFF
V: TRBV7-6; J: TRBJ2-3; CDR3: CASSRGQSTDTQYF
V: TRBV7-8; J: TRBJ1-2; CDR3: CASSLGRYGYTF
V: TRBV5-1; J: TRBJ1-1; CDR3: CASSLESAGQGAEAFF
V: TRBV19; J: TRBJ1-2; CDR3: CASSNRAHVYGYTF
V: TRBV6-6; J: TRBJ1-3; CDR3: CASTLTGNGNTIYF
V: TRBV5-1; J: TRBJ2-5; CDR3: CASSRDYDQETQYF
V: TRBV9; J: TRBJ2-1; CDR3: CASSVQGNSYNEQFF
V: TRBV18; J: TRBJ1-1; CDR3: CASSPQPGTDTEAFF
V: TRBV27; J: TRBJ1-1; CDR3: CASSLSGVNTEAFF
V: TRBV2; J: TRBJ2-7; CDR3: CASSDKTATYEQYF
V: TRBV9; J: TRBJ2-3; CDR3: CASSDPTSVQTDTQYF
V: TRBV7-2; J: TRBJ1-5; CDR3: CASSPQINTGATNQPQHF
V: TRBV7-2; J: TRBJ2-3; CDR3: CASSSPGTGARAQYF
V: TRBV9; J: TRBJ1-3; CDR3: CASSPRDRESGNTIYF
V: TRBV11-2; J: TRBJ1-1; CDR3: CASSLGGPADTEAFF
V: TRBV7-6; J: TRBJ2-1; CDR3: CASSLRTGVIYNEQFF
V: TRBV25-1; J: TRBJ1-1; CDR3: CASSENRAERAFF
V: TRBV5-1; J: TRBJ2-3; CDR3: CASRLQGESTDTQYF
V: TRBV7-9; J: TRBJ1-4; CDR3: CASSLGDRGFEKLFF
V: TRBV7-2; J: TRBJ1-1; CDR3: CASSWGQGEAFF
V: TRBV11-2; J: TRBJ1-1; CDR3: CASSLVTGWNTEAFF